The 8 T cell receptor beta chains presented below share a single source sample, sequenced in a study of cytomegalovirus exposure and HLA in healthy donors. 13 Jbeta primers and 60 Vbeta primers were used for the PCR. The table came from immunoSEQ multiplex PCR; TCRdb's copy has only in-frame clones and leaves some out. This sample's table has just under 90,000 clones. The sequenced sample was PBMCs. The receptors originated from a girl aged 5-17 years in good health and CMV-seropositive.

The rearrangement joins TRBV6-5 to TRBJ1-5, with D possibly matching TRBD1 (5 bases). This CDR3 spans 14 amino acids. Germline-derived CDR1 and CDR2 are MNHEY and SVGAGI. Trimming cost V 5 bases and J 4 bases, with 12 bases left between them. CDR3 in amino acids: CASSPGWANQPQHF. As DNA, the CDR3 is TGTGCCAGCAGTCCAGGGTGGGCGAATCAGCCCCAGCATTTT.

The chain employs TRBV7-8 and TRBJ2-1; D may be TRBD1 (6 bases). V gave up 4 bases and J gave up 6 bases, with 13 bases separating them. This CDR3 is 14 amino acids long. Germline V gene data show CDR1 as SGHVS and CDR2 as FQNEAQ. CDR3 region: CASSSPTGPNEQFF. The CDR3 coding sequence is TGTGCCAGCAGCTCCCCGACAGGTCCCAATGAGCAGTTCTTC.

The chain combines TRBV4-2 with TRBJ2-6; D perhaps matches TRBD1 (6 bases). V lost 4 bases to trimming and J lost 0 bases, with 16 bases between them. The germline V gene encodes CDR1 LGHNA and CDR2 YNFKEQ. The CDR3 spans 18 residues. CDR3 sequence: CASSRAGAPSSGANVLTF. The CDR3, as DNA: TGTGCCAGCAGCCGCGCAGGGGCCCCGAGCTCTGGGGCCAACGTCCTGACTTTC.

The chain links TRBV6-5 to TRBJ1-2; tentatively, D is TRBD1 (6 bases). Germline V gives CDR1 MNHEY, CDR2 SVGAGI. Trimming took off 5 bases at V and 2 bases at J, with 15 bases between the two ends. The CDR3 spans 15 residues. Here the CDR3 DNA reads TGTGCCAGCAGTCTAAGATCGGGACACAACTATGGCTACACCTTC. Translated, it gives CASSLRSGHNYGYTF.

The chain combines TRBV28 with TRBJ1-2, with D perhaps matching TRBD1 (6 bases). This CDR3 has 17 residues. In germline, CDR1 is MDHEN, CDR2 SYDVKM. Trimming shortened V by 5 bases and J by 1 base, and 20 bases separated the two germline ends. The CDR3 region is CASSVYWGRDNNYGYTF. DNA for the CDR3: TGTGCCAGCAGTGTATATTGGGGCCGGGACAATAACTATGGCTACACCTTC.

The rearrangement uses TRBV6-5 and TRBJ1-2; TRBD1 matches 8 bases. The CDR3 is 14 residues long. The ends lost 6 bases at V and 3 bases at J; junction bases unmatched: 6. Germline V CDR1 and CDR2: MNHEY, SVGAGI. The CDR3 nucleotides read TGTGCCAGCAGCTCAGGGGGCGGTGACTATGGCTACACCTTC. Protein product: CASSSGGGDYGYTF.

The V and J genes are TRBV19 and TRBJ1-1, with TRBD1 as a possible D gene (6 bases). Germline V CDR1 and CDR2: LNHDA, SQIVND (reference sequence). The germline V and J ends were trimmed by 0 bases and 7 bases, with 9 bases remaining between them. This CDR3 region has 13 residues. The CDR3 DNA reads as TGTGCCAGTAGTATAGAATTGACAGGTGAAGCTTTCTTT. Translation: CASSIELTGEAFF.

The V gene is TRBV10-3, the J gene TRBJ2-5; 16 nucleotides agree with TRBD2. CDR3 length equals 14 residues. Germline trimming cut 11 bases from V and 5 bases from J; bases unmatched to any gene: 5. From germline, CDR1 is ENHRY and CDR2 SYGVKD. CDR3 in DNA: TGTGCCGTGGGACTAGCGGGGGGGAGGGAGACCCAGTACTTC. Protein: CAVGLAGGRETQYF.